This T cell receptor beta chain appears in the sequencing data of a study of cytomegalovirus exposure and HLA in healthy donors (dated by TCRdb to the late 2010s). About the full investigation: In an earlier analysis of approximately 500 of the donors, 276 Gb of sequence data and 117 million unique TCR beta sequences from roughly 190 million T cells were reported. Roughly 290 gigabases of sequencing data and about 92 million unique TCR sequences made up an early release that covered 640 HLA-typed donors. The genetic ancestry cluster associated with self-reported Caucasian donors included about 81% of the 350 to 500 genotyped donors. The aim of the study was to test whether cataloging public T cell receptors could identify signatures of past pathogen exposure. Using immunosequencing, the study profiled T cell repertoires from fewer than 700 subjects and related those repertoires to cytomegalovirus serostatus. In addition to the first cohort of roughly 700 subjects, a separate validation cohort of approximately 130 different subjects was used. The study combined high-throughput TCR immunosequencing, statistical association of individual TCRs with disease status, and machine learning to predict cytomegalovirus infection status. A later analysis re-examined previously published TCR beta repertoires from just over 650 donors and added high-resolution HLA genotyping to investigate patterns of TCR occurrence. In the later analysis, no new phenotypic data were used to find candidate immune exposures; instead, reliance was placed on TCR beta sequences and their occurrence across donors. To decide whether each TCR beta V gene segment behaved as functional or pseudogenic, an earlier analysis of fewer than 750 of the donors relied on high-throughput TCR beta sequencing. Donor age, sex, ethnicity and CMV serostatus were collected together with the repertoire data. In a later genetic analysis, genome-wide SNP genotypes for 398 of the 666 donors were used, and that subset was treated as a discovery cohort. All discovery cohort repertoires had been generated on a single sequencing platform. Class I and class II HLA loci were covered by the typing at four-digit resolution. The number of typed donors differed by locus: roughly 629-640 for A, B, C, DRB1 and DQB1; 522 for DQA1; approximately 600 for DPA1; and around 470 for DPB1. Several DR-DQ haplotypes were treated as single units for association and clustering because of strong linkage in the cohort. Across about 370 genotyped donors of the cohort, an average of about 250,000 unique TCR beta nucleotide sequences per donor were sequenced, and roughly 17% of those sequences were non-productive.

Deletion took 5 bases off V and 11 bases off J, with a span of 18 bases between the germline ends. The germline V gene specifies SGHTA as CDR1 and FQGNSA as CDR2. The CDR3 runs 13 residues from the cysteine to the phenylalanine. The only DNA kept is the CDR3, 39 bases in frame from the first base. In total, roughly 710 healthy bone marrow donors made up the cohort. Cohort members were all nominally healthy when sampled, although unrecorded immune exposures were likely present. The donor tested CMV seronegative and was one of the 352 seronegative cohort members. Every donor gave a peripheral blood sample, and the peripheral blood mononuclear cells from that sample were used for TCR beta sequencing. Genomic DNA extraction from the blood cell samples was performed with the Qiagen DNeasy Blood Extraction Kit. This clone appeared a few times. The specificity of this receptor is unknown. No qualities accompany the bases; no much larger clone lies one base away.

Library preparation employed the immunoSEQ multiplex PCR assay. For the multiplex PCR, a mixture combining 60 forward primers for TCR Vbeta segments and 13 reverse primers for TCR Jbeta segments was used. The CDR3 region of rearranged TCR beta genes was amplified from genomic DNA with a multiplex PCR assay. The amplified TCR beta libraries were sequenced on the Illumina HiSeq System as 87-base-pair reads. On the authors' methods: Across the 600 to 700 repertoires, a later analysis counted roughly 84 million unique TCR beta chains, around 11 million of which were shared by at least two donors. Raw reads were error-corrected and collapsed into unique sequences by a nearest-neighbor algorithm in which closely related sequences were merged to remove PCR and sequencing errors. To assign V, D and J gene segments, CDR3 sequences were aligned to IMGT reference sequences. For a sequence to be retained, a match of at least six nucleotides was required to both a V gene segment and a J gene segment. Rearrangements were classified as productive when the CDR3 lacked stop codons and remained in frame with V and J, and all other rearrangements were classified as non-productive. Following IMGT convention, CDR3 was defined as the stretch from the second conserved V-encoded cysteine to the conserved J-encoded phenylalanine. The earlier analysis of 587 of the donors excluded sequences that lacked an unambiguous match to a single V gene segment. An earlier analysis of 587 of the donors called V segments functional above 56.7% productive rearrangements and segregating when the between-donor standard deviation exceeded 5%. A statistical classification framework was built to diagnose cytomegalovirus status from the catalog of TCR beta chain sequences. V and J gene assignment, in a later analysis, came from comparing TCR nucleotide sequences with IMGT/GENE-DB human TR gene sequences. The TCRdist pipeline was used in a later analysis to assign CDR3 sequences and most-parsimonious VDJ recombination scenarios. In a later analysis, each TCR beta chain was defined by its CDR3 amino acid sequence together with its V-gene family, and reads lacking a unique V-gene family were excluded. To address suspected cross-contamination and a sequencing artifact, a later analysis removed roughly 640 highly shared, low-generation-probability nucleotide sequences. A later analysis calculated a clonal expansion index for each public chain from normalized within-repertoire ranks of inferred template counts. A later analysis computed generation probabilities with a VDJ recombination model fitted to out-of-frame rearrangements, and checked the results against IGoR. Hypergeometric tests were used in a later analysis to score TCR-TCR, TCR-HLA and TCR-CMV co-occurrence, with a repertoire-size bias correction applied to the TCR pairs. To estimate false discovery rates, a later analysis permuted the HLA or CMV assignments 20 times. A later analysis grouped co-occurring TCRs with DBSCAN, adding TCRdist sequence similarity when clustering within HLA-allele-positive subsets. Co-occurrence clustering excluded repertoires with fewer than 30,000 or more than 120,000 public chains, plus five with anomalous nucleotide sharing. TCRdb retrieved this table from immuneACCESS and kept in-frame rearrangements only. Not all clones are present; in checked studies, unresolved V genes account for under half, and no reason is known for the remainder. For V, J and clone size, that table is used; D and trimming come from the DNA. Within this sample are about 140,000 clones, with approximately 72% of them counted one time only. The ten largest make up less than 2.5% of the sample.

Study-wide findings and limitations: In vitro tests confirmed that three of the cytomegalovirus-associated TCR beta chains recognize cytomegalovirus antigens. In a later analysis, around 17,000 TCR beta sequences were associated with specific HLA alleles at a false discovery rate of 0.05. In a later analysis, most CMV-associated TCR beta chains were found to appear HLA-restricted, with HLA associations seemingly driven largely by CMV exposure. Broadly in line with IMGT annotations, most TCR beta V segments showed up in productive rearrangements about 90% or about 30% of the time in an earlier analysis of approximately 640 of the donors. In a later genetic analysis, a missense DCLRE1C variant was associated with V-gene and J-gene trimming of TCR beta chains, and the association was replicated in an independent cohort. Some IMGT-functional V segments, including TRBV6-2 and TRBV6-3, could not be distinguished by the 87-base-pair reads and were therefore excluded. The study gave a list of under 200 TCR beta chains associated with cytomegalovirus. According to a later analysis, parvovirus B19, influenza, CMV and Epstein-Barr virus appeared linked to several top co-occurrence clusters. In both the original and validation cohorts, the classifier was reported to diagnose cytomegalovirus status with high specificity and sensitivity. A cluster of highly shared sequence variants was judged likely to be a technical artifact of the sequencing pipeline. This cohort had only TCR beta chains sequenced, and the lack of alpha or paired-chain data limited which features could be detected. Linkage disequilibrium might explain the correlated functional status among segregating V segments, but an unknown experimental factor could not be ruled out. Compared with the approximately 670-donor mean, donors in an Asian-associated ancestry cluster had fewer N-insertions in productive TCRs, according to a later genetic analysis. HLA typing was unavailable for some donors at each locus, so association tests used only the typed subset. Immune exposure information for the cohort was limited to CMV serostatus. The presence/absence analyses assumed that sequencing depth was roughly uniform across donors, and that assumption may not be true. When HLA alleles, especially DR and DQ, strongly co-occurred, TCR associations were difficult to assign to individual alleles. Because counts were too low, roughly 16 rarely observed V segments, including chromosome 9 orphons, were excluded from the earlier analysis of about 500 of the donors. According to the authors, the approach could potentially be generalized to other disease states and immunological phenotypes. Across donors, most TCR sequences were observed very rarely, whereas some public TCRs were present in many individuals. A further reported finding was that TCR beta sequences accurately predicted the HLA-A and HLA-B alleles for most subjects in the first cohort. In a later analysis, HLA-associated TCR beta chains showed more clonal expansion and lower generation probabilities than non-associated chains that were equally common. According to a later analysis, TCR association rates differed among HLA loci, with DRB1 alleles showing the most associated TCRs and HLA-C alleles showing the fewest.

The sequence was collected from a man between 40 and 49 years old in good health and CMV-seronegative. Rearrangement joined TRBV7-2 to TRBJ1-1; the D gene cannot be named for sure. The material sequenced was PBMCs. The CDR3 in this case is CASSREVGKMAFF. The DNA sequence is TGTGCCAGCAGCCGGGAGGTAGGGAAGATGGCTTTCTTT.